This TCR beta chain came from a study of synovial regulatory T cells in juvenile arthritis. Study at large: Treatments: a few naive, roughly 6 methotrexate, one methotrexate plus infliximab, one unknown.

Study conclusions and caveats: Blood Treg cells that were inflammation-associated showed lower TCR diversity than other blood Treg cells.

Libraries were prepared by immunoSEQ multiplex PCR; TCRdb keeps only in-frame clonotypes and omits some of them. In total, the table holds about 920 clones. This clone is medium-sized by frequency. Its target is unknown. Donors were 11 juvenile idiopathic arthritis patients with active disease. Median disease duration was roughly seven years, range 0.2-19.1. Germline assignment: CDR1 SGHTA and CDR2 FQGNSA. The CDR3 length is 12 residues. No DNA appears here. Specimen: Treg cells from blood. Sample subset: HLA-DR+ inflammation-associated blood Treg cells. V is TRBV7-2 and J is TRBJ2-7; TCRdb's D call of TRBD2 is untestable without DNA. The sequence was collected from a donor between 2 and 29 years old with juvenile idiopathic arthritis. CDR3 loop: CASSLVLKEQYF. Full variable domain (outside the CDR3, taken from reference TRBV7-2 and TRBJ2-7): GAGVSQSPSNKVTEKGKDVELRCDPISGHTALYWYRQSLGQGLEFLIYFQGNSAPDKSGLPSDRFSAERTGGSVSTLTIQRTQQEDSAVYLCASSLVLKEQYFGPGTRLTVT.